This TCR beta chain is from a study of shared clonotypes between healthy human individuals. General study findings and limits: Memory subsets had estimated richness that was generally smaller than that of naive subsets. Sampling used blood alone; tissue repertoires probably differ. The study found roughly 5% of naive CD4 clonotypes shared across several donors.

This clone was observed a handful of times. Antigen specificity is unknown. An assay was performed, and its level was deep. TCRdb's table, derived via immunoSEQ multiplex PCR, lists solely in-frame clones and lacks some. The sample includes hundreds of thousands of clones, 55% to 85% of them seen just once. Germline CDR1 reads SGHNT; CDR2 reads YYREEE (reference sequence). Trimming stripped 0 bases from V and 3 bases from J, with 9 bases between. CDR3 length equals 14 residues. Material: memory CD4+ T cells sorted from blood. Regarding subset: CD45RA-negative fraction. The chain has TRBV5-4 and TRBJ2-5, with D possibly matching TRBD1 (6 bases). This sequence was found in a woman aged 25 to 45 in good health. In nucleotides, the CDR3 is TGTGCCAGCAGCTTGGATTACAGGGAAGAGACCCAGTACTTC. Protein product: CASSLDYREETQYF. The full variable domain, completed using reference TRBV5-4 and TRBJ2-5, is ETGVTQSPTHLIKTRGQQVTLRCSSQSGHNTVSWYQQALGQGPQFIFQYYREEENGRGNFPPRFSGLQFPNYSSELNVNALELDDSALYLCASSLDYREETQYFGPGTRLLVL.